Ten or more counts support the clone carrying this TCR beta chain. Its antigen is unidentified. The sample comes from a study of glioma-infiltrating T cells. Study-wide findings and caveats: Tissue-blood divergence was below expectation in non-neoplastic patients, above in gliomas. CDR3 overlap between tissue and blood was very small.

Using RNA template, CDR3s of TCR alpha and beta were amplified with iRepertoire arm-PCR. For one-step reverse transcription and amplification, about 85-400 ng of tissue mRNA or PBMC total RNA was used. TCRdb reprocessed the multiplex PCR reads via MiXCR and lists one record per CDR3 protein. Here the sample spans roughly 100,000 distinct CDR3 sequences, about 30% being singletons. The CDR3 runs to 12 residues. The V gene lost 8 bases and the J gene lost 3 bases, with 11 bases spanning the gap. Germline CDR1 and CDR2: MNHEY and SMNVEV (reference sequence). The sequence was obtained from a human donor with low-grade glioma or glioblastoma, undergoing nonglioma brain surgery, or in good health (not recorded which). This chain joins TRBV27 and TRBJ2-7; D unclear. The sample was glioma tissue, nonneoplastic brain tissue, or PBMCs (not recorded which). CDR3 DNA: TGTGCCAGCGTTCAGGAGATCTACGAGCAGTACTTC. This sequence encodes CASVQEIYEQYF.